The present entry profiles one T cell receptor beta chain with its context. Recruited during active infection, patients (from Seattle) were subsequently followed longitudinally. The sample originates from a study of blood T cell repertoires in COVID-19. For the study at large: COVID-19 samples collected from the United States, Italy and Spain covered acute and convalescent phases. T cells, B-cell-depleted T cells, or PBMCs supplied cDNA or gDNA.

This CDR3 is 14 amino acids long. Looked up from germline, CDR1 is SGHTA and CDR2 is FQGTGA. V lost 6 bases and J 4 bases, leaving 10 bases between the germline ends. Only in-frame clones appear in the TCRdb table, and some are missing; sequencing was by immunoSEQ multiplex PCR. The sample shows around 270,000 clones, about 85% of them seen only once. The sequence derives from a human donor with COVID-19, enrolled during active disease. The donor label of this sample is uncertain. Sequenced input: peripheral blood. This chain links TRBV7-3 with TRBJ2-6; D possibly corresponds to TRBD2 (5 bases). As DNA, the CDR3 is TGTGCCAGCAGTATGGGAGTAGGGGCCAACGTCCTGACTTTC. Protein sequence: CASSMGVGANVLTF. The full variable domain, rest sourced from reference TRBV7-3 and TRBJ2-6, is GAGVSQTPSNKVTEKGKYVELRCDPISGHTALYWYRQSLGQGPEFLIYFQGTGAADDSGLPNDRFFAVRPEGSVSTLKIQRTERGDSAVYLCASSMGVGANVLTFGAGSRLTVL.